Described below is a single T cell receptor (beta chain) sequence and its context. These data originate in a study of control samples from healthy donors and cancer patients. Sequenced by immunoSEQ multiplex PCR; TCRdb stores in-frame clones only, minus some. The sample has roughly 84,000 clones, 75% to 95% seen once. CDR3 length: 13 amino acids. The ends were cut back, 2 bases at V and 3 bases at J, with 9 bases in the middle. Germline loops: CDR1 GTSNPN, CDR2 SVGIG (reference sequence). The sequencing input was blood. This TCR derives from a man aged 50-60 years in good health. The rearrangement joins TRBV30 to TRBJ2-3, with D uncertain. The CDR3 sequence is CAWSIGPTDTQYF. CDR3 nucleotide sequence: TGTGCCTGGAGTATTGGCCCAACAGATACGCAGTATTTT.